This T cell receptor beta chain originates from a study of blood T cell repertoires in COVID-19. Study context: Acute and convalescent COVID-19 specimens originated in the United States, Italy and Spain. In each case, the material was cDNA or gDNA derived from T cells, B-cell-depleted T cells, or PBMCs.

Sequenced by immunoSEQ multiplex PCR; TCRdb stores in-frame clones only, minus some. The table records some 80,000 clones, 80% to 90% of them present only once. With 2 bases removed from V and 0 bases from J, the gap between germline ends came to 16 bases. Germline CDR1 is SGHDT and CDR2 is YYEEEE. CDR3 length: 17 amino acids. The chain has TRBV5-6 and TRBJ2-3; a weak D match, TRBD2 (6 bases). The sample consisted of peripheral blood. The TCR sequence derives from a woman aged 45-59 years with acute or convalescent COVID-19. The CDR3 nucleotides read TGTGCCAGCAGCTTTCAGATCGCAGGGAGGAGCACAGATACGCAGTATTTT. It translates to CASSFQIAGRSTDTQYF.